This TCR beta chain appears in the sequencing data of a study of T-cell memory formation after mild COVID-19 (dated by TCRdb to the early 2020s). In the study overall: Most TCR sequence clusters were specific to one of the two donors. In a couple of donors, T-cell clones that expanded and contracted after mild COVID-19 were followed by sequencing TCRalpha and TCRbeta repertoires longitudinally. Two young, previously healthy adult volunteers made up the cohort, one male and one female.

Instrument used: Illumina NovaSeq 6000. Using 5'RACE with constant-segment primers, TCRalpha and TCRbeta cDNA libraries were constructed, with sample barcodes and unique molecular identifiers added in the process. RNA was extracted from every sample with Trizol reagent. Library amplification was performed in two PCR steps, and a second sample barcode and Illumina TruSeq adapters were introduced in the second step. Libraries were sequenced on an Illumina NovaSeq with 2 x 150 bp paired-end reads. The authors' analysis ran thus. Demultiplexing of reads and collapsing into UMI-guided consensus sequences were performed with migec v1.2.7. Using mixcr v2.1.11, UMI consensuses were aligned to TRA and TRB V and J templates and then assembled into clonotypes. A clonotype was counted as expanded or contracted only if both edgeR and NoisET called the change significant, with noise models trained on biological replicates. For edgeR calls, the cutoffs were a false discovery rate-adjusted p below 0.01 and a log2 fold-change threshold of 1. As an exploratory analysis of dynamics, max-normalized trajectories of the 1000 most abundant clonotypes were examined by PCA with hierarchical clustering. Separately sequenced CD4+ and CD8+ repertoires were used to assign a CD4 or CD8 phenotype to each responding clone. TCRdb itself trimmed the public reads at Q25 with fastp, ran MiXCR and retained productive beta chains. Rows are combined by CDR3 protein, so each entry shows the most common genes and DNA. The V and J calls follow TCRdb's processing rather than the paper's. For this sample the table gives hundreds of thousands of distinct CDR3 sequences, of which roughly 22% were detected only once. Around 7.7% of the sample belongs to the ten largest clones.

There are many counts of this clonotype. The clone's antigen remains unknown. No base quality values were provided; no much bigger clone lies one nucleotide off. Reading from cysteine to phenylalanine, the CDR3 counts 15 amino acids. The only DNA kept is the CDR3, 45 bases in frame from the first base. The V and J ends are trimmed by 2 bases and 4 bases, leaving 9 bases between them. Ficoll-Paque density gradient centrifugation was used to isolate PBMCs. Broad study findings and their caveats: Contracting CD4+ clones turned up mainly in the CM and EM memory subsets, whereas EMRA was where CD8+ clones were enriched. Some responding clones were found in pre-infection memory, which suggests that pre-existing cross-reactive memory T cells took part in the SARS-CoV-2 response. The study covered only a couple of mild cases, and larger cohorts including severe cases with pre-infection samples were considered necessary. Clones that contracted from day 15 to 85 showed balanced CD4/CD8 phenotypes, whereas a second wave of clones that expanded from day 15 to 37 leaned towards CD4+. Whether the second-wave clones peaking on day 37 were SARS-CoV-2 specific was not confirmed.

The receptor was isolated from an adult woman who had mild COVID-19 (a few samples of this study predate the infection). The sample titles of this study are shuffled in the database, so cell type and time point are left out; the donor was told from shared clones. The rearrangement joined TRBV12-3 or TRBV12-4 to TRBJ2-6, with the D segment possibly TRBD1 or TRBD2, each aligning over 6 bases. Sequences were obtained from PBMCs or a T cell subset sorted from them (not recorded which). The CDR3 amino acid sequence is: CASSLRGAGANVLTF. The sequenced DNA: TGTGCCAGCAGTTTAAGGGGGGCGGGGGCCAACGTCCTGACTTTC.